Each of the 10 T cell receptor beta chains below was sequenced from the same sample in a study of a mutant IDH1 vaccine in newly diagnosed glioma. These TCRs' antigens remain unknown. Indicated time point: week 23, last vaccination. The investigators gave 300 ug of mutant IDH1 20-mer peptide in each vaccine dose, together with topical imiquimod. Libraries were prepared by immunoSEQ multiplex PCR; TCRdb keeps only in-frame clonotypes and omits some of them. The sample lists around 41,000 clones; over 70% were seen once. Here the sequenced sample was PBMCs, taken from a glioma patient whose treatment included an IDH1 peptide vaccine. Receptor source: a woman in her 40s with glioma. Some clones in this sample may be carry-over from other donors' samples.

The V and J genes are TRBV6-6 and TRBJ2-1; 12 nucleotides align to TRBD1. This CDR3 region has 16 residues. V was clipped by 4 bases and J by 8 bases; unmatched bases: 9. Germline V gives CDR1 MNHNY, CDR2 SVGAGI (reference sequence). CDR3 region: CASSSWGTGGIYEQFF. The CDR3 nucleotides read TGTGCCAGCAGTTCTTGGGGGACAGGGGGCATCTATGAGCAGTTCTTC.

V and J are TRBV4-3 and TRBJ2-7, with no clear D. Germline CDR1 is LGHNA and CDR2 is YSLEER. The CDR3 has 15 amino acids. V lost 0 bases and J 0 bases, leaving 9 bases between the germline ends. CDR3 amino acids: CASSQDPESSYEQYF. The CDR3 nucleotides are TGCGCCAGCAGCCAAGATCCAGAGAGCTCCTACGAGCAGTACTTC.

This chain joins TRBV29-1 and TRBJ1-3; D not certain. V shed 4 bases and J shed 0 bases, with 16 bases lying between them. The CDR3 runs to 16 residues. CDR1 and CDR2 from the germline V gene are SQVTM and ANQGSEA. The DNA for the CDR3 is TGCAGCGTTGGTGGGAGCTACTGGGTCTCTGGAAACACCATATATTTT. Encoded protein: CSVGGSYWVSGNTIYF.

The rearrangement joins TRBV4-2 to TRBJ2-5, with TRBD2 matching 8 bases. V trimming: 1 base; J trimming: 5 bases; junction bases outside the gene matches: 12. The CDR3 runs 17 residues. Germline V gives CDR1 LGHNA, CDR2 YNFKEQ. The CDR3 coding sequence is TGTGCCAGCAGCCAAGCGGGGGGGCCCCTCTCACGTGAGACCCAGTACTTC. It is translated as CASSQAGGPLSRETQYF.

This clone occurred many times. This rearrangement joins TRBV20-1 to TRBJ1-1; D not resolved. The V and J ends lost 8 bases and 3 bases respectively, with 10 bases between them. The germline V gene encodes CDR1 DFQATT and CDR2 SNEGSKA (reference sequence). The CDR3 contains 11 residues. The CDR3 here is CSTGTDTEAFF. Here the CDR3 DNA reads TGCAGTACGGGTACGGACACTGAAGCTTTCTTT.

The chain carries TRBV25-1 and TRBJ1-3; possibly TRBD1 for D (6 bases). The CDR3 is made up of 16 amino acids. V was clipped by 1 base and J by 2 bases, with 12 bases between them. Germline loops: CDR1 MGHDK, CDR2 SYGVNS. The CDR3 nucleotides read TGTGCCAGCAGTGAATTAAAAACAGGGCCTGGAAACACCATATATTTT. Its protein product is CASSELKTGPGNTIYF.

This sequence joins TRBV5-5 and TRBJ2-2; D is perhaps TRBD1 or TRBD2 (5 bases each). The CDR3 extends over 16 amino acids. Trimming took off 3 bases at V and 0 bases at J, with 12 bases between the two ends. Germline V lookup: CDR1 SGHKS, CDR2 YYEKEE (reference sequence). CDR3 loop: CASSSAGTANTGELFF. The DNA for the CDR3 is TGTGCCAGCAGCTCCGCCGGGACGGCGAACACCGGGGAGCTGTTTTTT.

This sequence joins TRBV19 and TRBJ1-6, with D tentatively TRBD1 (5 bases). The V and J ends lost 3 bases and 11 bases respectively, with 8 bases between them. The CDR3 extends over 12 amino acids. Germline V CDR1 and CDR2: LNHDA, SQIVND (reference sequence). Here the CDR3 DNA reads TGTGCCAGTAGTATCGGGGCGCCACCCCTCCACTTT. Residues: CASSIGAPPLHF.

The CDR3 spells CASSVDGQGGGEAFF. CDR3 sequence (DNA): TGTGCCAGCAGCGTAGATGGGCAGGGGGGAGGAGAAGCTTTCTTT. The gene calls are TRBV9 and TRBJ1-1; 7 nucleotides match TRBD1. This CDR3 has 15 residues. V was clipped by 0 bases and J by 8 bases; unmatched bases: 10. The V gene's germline CDR1 is SGDLS and CDR2 YYNGEE.

The chain links TRBV7-9 to TRBJ1-1; tentative D call: TRBD1 (6 bases). The V end was cut by 7 bases, the J end by 1 base, with 13 bases between. This CDR3 region has 14 residues. CDR1 is SEHNR, CDR2 FQNEAQ, per germline (reference sequence). The CDR3 loop is CASNWDIQNTEAFF. CDR3 nucleotides: TGTGCCAGCAACTGGGACATCCAGAACACTGAAGCTTTCTTT.